The rows below give T cell receptor beta chains drawn from one sample of a study of beta chain features in type 1 diabetes. Assay: immunoSEQ multiplex PCR; the TCRdb copy retains only in-frame clones and omits some. Of approximately 150,000 clones listed, about 13% are singletons. Sequenced: central memory CD4+ T cells from blood. These receptors came from a man in his late teens or twenties with type 1 diabetes. The CDR3 runs from the conserved cysteine through the conserved F or W. The D gene is left open where the match is weak. A row's size may be missing; if present it is once, few, many or a size class.

v_gene	d_gene	abundance	j_gene	CDR3aa	CDR3nt
TRBV4-1	TRBD1	NA	TRBJ2-2	CASSQEGQGNTGELFF	TGCGCCAGCAGCCAAGAGGGACAGGGAAACACCGGGGAGCTGTTTTTT
TRBV18	NA	once	TRBJ2-7	CASSPPHRGSSYEQYF	TGTGCCAGCTCACCACCTCATAGGGGGAGCTCCTACGAGCAGTACTTC
TRBV6-5	NA	many	TRBJ2-7	CASSRDADYEQYF	TGTGCCAGCAGCCGGGACGCGGACTACGAGCAGTACTTC
TRBV7-9	NA	NA	TRBJ2-3	CASSFWTSTDTQYF	TGTGCCAGCAGCTTTTGGACTAGCACAGATACGCAGTATTTT
TRBV5-1	NA	NA	TRBJ1-6	CASRNTGNYNSPLHF	TGCGCCAGCAGAAATACAGGGAACTATAATTCACCCCTCCACTTT
TRBV5-4	TRBD2	NA	TRBJ2-3	CASSSGRVRSTDTQYF	TGTGCCAGCAGCTCGGGGAGGGTCCGTAGCACAGATACGCAGTATTTT
TRBV7-6	NA	few	TRBJ1-4	CASSLVAGKLFF	TGTGCCAGCAGCTTAGTGGCCGGAAAACTGTTTTTT
TRBV6-6	NA	few	TRBJ2-2	CASRLTNTGELFF	TGTGCCAGCAGGCTTACGAACACCGGGGAGCTGTTTTTT
TRBV18	TRBD1	NA	TRBJ1-2	CASSPNPTGRYGYTF	TGTGCCAGCTCACCCAACCCGACAGGGAGGTATGGCTACACCTTC
TRBV4-1	TRBD1	few	TRBJ2-7	CASSHPTSGGLLYEQYF	TGCGCCAGCAGCCATCCAACTTCAGGGGGTCTCTTATACGAGCAGTACTTC
TRBV6-1	NA	NA	TRBJ1-3	CASSDGRSSGNTIYF	TGTGCCAGCAGTGACGGGAGAAGCTCTGGAAACACCATATATTTT
TRBV7-6	TRBD2	NA	TRBJ2-5	CASSFSGGVETQYF	TGTGCCAGCAGCTTTAGCGGGGGGGTAGAGACCCAGTACTTC
TRBV13	NA	many	TRBJ2-6	CASSSPAGANVLTF	TGTGCCAGCAGCTCCCCGGCTGGGGCCAACGTCCTGACTTTC
TRBV2	NA	few	TRBJ2-5	CASSEERTQYF	TGTGCCAGCAGTGAAGAGCGGACCCAGTACTTC
TRBV7-2	TRBD2	NA	TRBJ2-1	CATKRALAVGEQFF	TGTGCCACCAAGCGGGCGCTAGCGGTAGGGGAGCAGTTCTTC
TRBV6-5	NA	NA	TRBJ2-1	CASPGLYRAYNEQFF	TGTGCCAGCCCCGGCCTTTACAGGGCCTACAATGAGCAGTTCTTC
TRBV7-9	NA	NA	TRBJ1-5	CASSRGQLNQPQHF	TGTGCCAGCAGCCGGGGACAACTCAATCAGCCCCAGCATTTT
TRBV7-2	NA	NA	TRBJ1-1	CASSSPGHLNTEAFF	TGTGCCAGCAGCTCTCCGGGACATCTGAACACTGAAGCTTTCTTT
TRBV9	TRBD1	few	TRBJ1-1	CASSEWGQGPRTEAFF	TGTGCCAGCAGCGAGTGGGGACAGGGGCCACGAACTGAAGCTTTCTTT
TRBV4-1	TRBD2	NA	TRBJ2-3	CASSHLGLADTDTQYF	TGCGCCAGCAGCCACCTGGGTCTAGCGGACACAGATACGCAGTATTTT
TRBV18	TRBD1	few	TRBJ2-5	CASSHNPGQAQETQYF	TGTGCCAGCTCCCATAACCCGGGACAGGCGCAAGAGACCCAGTACTTC
TRBV9	NA	NA	TRBJ2-2	CASSKLTGELFF	TGTGCCAGCAGCAAACTTACCGGGGAGCTGTTTTTT
TRBV10-2	NA	NA	TRBJ2-3	CASSVGGGRTDTQYF	TGCGCCAGCAGTGTAGGGGGGGGGCGTACAGATACGCAGTATTTT
TRBV4-1	TRBD1	few	TRBJ1-2	CASSQAGTEVF	TGCGCCAGCAGCCAGGCCGGGACAGAGGTCTTC
TRBV10-3	NA	NA	TRBJ2-7	CAISGKSGMTYEQYF	TGTGCCATCAGTGGAAAGTCGGGGATGACCTACGAGCAGTACTTC
TRBV5-4	NA	few	TRBJ2-5	CASSFGGPEGGTQYF	TGTGCCAGCAGCTTTGGGGGGCCCGAAGGAGGAACCCAGTACTTC
TRBV14	NA	many	TRBJ1-4	CASSQVGATNEKLFF	TGTGCCAGCAGCCAAGTCGGGGCAACTAATGAAAAACTGTTTTTT
TRBV28	NA	few	TRBJ1-4	CASSTISEKLFF	TGTGCCAGCAGTACAATCTCTGAAAAACTGTTTTTT
TRBV10-3	TRBD1	few	TRBJ1-1	CAISYGTDEAFF	TGTGCCATCAGTTACGGGACAGATGAAGCTTTCTTT
TRBV2	NA	NA	TRBJ1-2	CASSQQGNHGYTF	TGTGCCAGCAGTCAACAGGGAAACCATGGCTACACCTTC
TRBV5-4	NA	NA	TRBJ1-3	CASSPGTRITGNTIYF	TGTGCCAGCAGCCCCGGGACAAGGATCACTGGAAACACCATATATTTT
TRBV27	TRBD1	many	TRBJ2-7	CASSLTGVTYEQYF	TGTGCCAGCAGTTTGACAGGGGTTACCTACGAGCAGTACTTC
TRBV7-8	NA	NA	TRBJ1-1	CASSSRRLSNTEAFF	TGTGCCAGCAGCTCCCGGAGGCTATCCAACACTGAAGCTTTCTTT
TRBV21-1	NA	few	TRBJ2-7	CASSPRANEQYF	TGTGCCAGCAGCCCCCGGGCGAACGAGCAGTACTTC
TRBV9	NA	once	TRBJ2-1	CASSAAIGSYNEQFF	TGTGCCAGCAGCGCCGCGATAGGCTCCTACAATGAGCAGTTCTTC
TRBV6-5	NA	NA	TRBJ2-1	CASSYLVANEQFF	TGTGCCAGCAGTTACCTCGTAGCGAATGAGCAGTTCTTC
TRBV28	NA	few	TRBJ1-6	CASTQAGESSPLHF	TGTGCCAGCACCCAGGCAGGGGAGAGTTCACCCCTCCACTTT
TRBV6-5	NA	NA	TRBJ2-3	CASTTEADTQYF	TGTGCCAGCACTACAGAGGCAGATACGCAGTATTTT
TRBV29-1	NA	few	TRBJ1-4	CSVEVGGREKLFF	TGCAGCGTTGAAGTCGGGGGTAGGGAAAAACTGTTTTTT
TRBV5-4	TRBD2	few	TRBJ2-1	CASSIDLAGGYNEQFF	TGTGCCAGCAGCATAGACCTAGCGGGGGGCTACAATGAGCAGTTCTTC
TRBV30	NA	few	TRBJ1-5	CAWSLTDQPQHF	TGTGCCTGGAGTTTAACGGATCAGCCCCAGCATTTT
TRBV30	NA	NA	TRBJ2-2	CAWLWTDTGELFF	TGTGCCTGGCTATGGACGGACACCGGGGAGCTGTTTTTT
TRBV20-1	NA	NA	TRBJ2-7	CSARQDITQYF	TGCAGTGCTAGGCAGGACATAACGCAGTACTTC
TRBV29-1	TRBD2	NA	TRBJ2-5	CSADPGGGGETQYF	TGCAGCGCCGACCCCGGGGGCGGGGGGGAGACCCAGTACTTC
TRBV7-8	NA	few	TRBJ1-1	CASSSVAGAMNTEAFF	TGTGCCAGCAGCTCCGTTGCAGGGGCGATGAACACTGAAGCTTTCTTT
TRBV30	TRBD1	NA	TRBJ2-7	CAWRPTGALSYEQYF	TGTGCCTGGAGGCCCACAGGGGCCCTGTCCTACGAGCAGTACTTC
TRBV28	NA	NA	TRBJ1-1	CASSFADRSNTEAFF	TGTGCCAGCAGTTTCGCGGACAGATCGAACACTGAAGCTTTCTTT
TRBV10-3	TRBD1	few	TRBJ2-7	CAIRSRTGGAEEQYF	TGTGCCATCAGGAGCCGGACAGGGGGCGCGGAAGAGCAGTACTTC
TRBV30	TRBD1	NA	TRBJ2-1	CAWSPGQGAWKQFF	TGTGCCTGGAGCCCGGGACAGGGGGCCTGGAAGCAGTTCTTC
TRBV7-2	NA	NA	TRBJ2-3	CASSLVRGRAGGQYF	TGTGCCAGCAGCTTAGTGCGAGGTAGGGCCGGGGGGCAGTATTTT
TRBV6-1	NA	NA	TRBJ1-2	CASSSSPNYGYTF	TGTGCCAGCAGTTCGAGCCCGAACTATGGCTACACCTTC
TRBV30	NA	few	TRBJ1-1	CAWKRENTEAFF	TGTGCCTGGAAAAGGGAGAACACTGAAGCTTTCTTT
TRBV7-9	NA	NA	TRBJ1-1	CASSSGHTEAFF	TGTGCCAGCAGCTCAGGACACACTGAAGCTTTCTTT
TRBV28	TRBD1	few	TRBJ2-1	CASHRGTYNEQFF	TGTGCCAGTCACAGGGGTACTTACAATGAGCAGTTCTTC
TRBV5-1	TRBD1	few	TRBJ1-1	CASSPSSGQGEAFF	TGCGCCAGCAGCCCCTCAAGTGGACAGGGGGAAGCTTTCTTT
TRBV28	NA	NA	TRBJ1-2	CASTPSGVNYGYTF	TGTGCCAGCACTCCCTCGGGAGTTAACTATGGCTACACCTTC
TRBV5-1	NA	NA	TRBJ2-7	CASSWMTEQYF	TGCGCCAGCAGCTGGATGACGGAGCAGTACTTC
TRBV6-5	NA	few	TRBJ1-2	CASSYSVSGNYGYTF	TGTGCCAGCAGTTACTCGGTTTCGGGAAACTATGGCTACACCTTC
TRBV6-1	TRBD2	NA	TRBJ2-3	CASSSGGADTQYF	TGTGCCAGCAGTAGCGGGGGGGCAGATACGCAGTATTTT
TRBV18	NA	few	TRBJ1-2	CASSPPNEQPNYGYTF	TGTGCCAGCTCACCACCCAATGAACAGCCGAACTATGGCTACACCTTC